What follows are 21 T cell receptor beta chains derived from one specimen sequenced in a study of blood T cell repertoires in COVID-19. Clones were sequenced by immunoSEQ multiplex PCR, and TCRdb holds only the in-frame ones, with some missing. In the table there are roughly 170,000 clones, around 85% of which are singletons. Sequencing was performed on peripheral blood. These receptors were obtained from an older man with active or convalescent COVID-19.

CDR3 loop: CASRPLAPSTDTQYF. The CDR3 DNA reads as TGTGCCAGCAGACCTCTAGCGCCAAGCACAGATACGCAGTATTTT. V usage is TRBV2 and J usage is TRBJ2-3, with D possibly being TRBD2 (6 bases). The V gene's germline CDR1 is SNHLY and CDR2 FYNNEI. Trimming removed 6 bases from V and 0 bases from J, with 13 bases in between. The CDR3 has 15 residues. The whole variable domain, remainder taken from reference TRBV2 and TRBJ2-3, is EPEVTQTPSHQVTQMGQEVILRCVPISNHLYFYWYRQILGQKVEFLVSFYNNEISEKSEIFDDQFSVERPDGSNFTLKIRSTKLEDSAMYFCASRPLAPSTDTQYFGPGTRLTVL.

The chain uses TRBV11-3 and TRBJ2-2; weak D call: TRBD2 (5 bases). Trimming left V 8 bases short and J 6 bases short, with 10 bases between. This CDR3 is built from 12 residues. Germline CDR1 SGHNT, CDR2 YENEEA. In DNA, the CDR3 is TGTGCCAGCTCTACGAGGGCCGGGGAGCTGTTTTTT. Its translation is CASSTRAGELFF. Filled out from reference TRBV11-3 and TRBJ2-2, the complete variable domain reads EAGVVQSPRYKIIEKKQPVAFWCNPISGHNTLYWYLQNLGQGPELLIRYENEEAVDDSQLPKDRFSAERLKGVDSTLKIQPAELGDSAVYLCASSTRAGELFFGEGSRLTVL.

V usage is TRBV14 and J usage is TRBJ2-3, with TRBD2 matching 9 bases. This CDR3 is built from 16 residues. The germline gives CDR1 SGHDN, CDR2 FVKESK. Trimming removed 0 bases from V and 1 base from J; junction bases left unmatched: 2. The chain's CDR3 is CASSQDVAGGTDTQYF. The CDR3, as DNA: TGTGCCAGCAGCCAAGATGTAGCGGGGGGCACAGATACGCAGTATTTT. Combining the CDR3 with reference TRBV14 and TRBJ2-3 gives the whole variable domain EAGVTQFPSHSVIEKGQTVTLRCDPISGHDNLYWYRRVMGKEIKFLLHFVKESKQDESGMPNNRFLAERTGGTYSTLKVQPAELEDSGVYFCASSQDVAGGTDTQYFGPGTRLTVL.

The V and J genes are TRBV6-6 and TRBJ2-2; TRBD1 aligns across 10 bases. The ends lost 10 bases at V and 5 bases at J; junction bases unmatched: 7. This CDR3 is 14 amino acids long. CDR1 and CDR2 from the germline V gene are MNHNY and SVGAGI (reference sequence). The CDR3 region has the DNA TGTGCCACCGCCGGGACAGGGGAAACCGGGGAGCTGTTTTTT. It encodes CATAGTGETGELFF.

J is TRBJ1-5 and V is TRBV5-6; a possible D gene is TRBD1 (5 bases). V lost 6 bases to trimming and J lost 1 base, with 14 bases between them. The CDR3 covers 15 residues. Germline CDR1 reads SGHDT; CDR2 reads YYEEEE. CDR3 sequence: CASTLGRGSNQPQHF. CDR3 bases: TGTGCCAGCACCCTGGGGAGGGGCAGCAATCAGCCCCAGCATTTT.

V and J are TRBV19 and TRBJ2-5, with D maybe TRBD1 (6 bases). Germline CDR1 is LNHDA and CDR2 is SQIVND (reference sequence). The V end was cut by 7 bases, the J end by 4 bases, with 16 bases between. The CDR3 is made up of 14 amino acids. CDR3 nucleotides: TGTGCCAGTAACCCGGGACATCGGGTAGAGACCCAGTACTTC. Its protein product is CASNPGHRVETQYF.

In regard to this clone: Other DNA sequences from this sample encode an identical CDR3 as well. The chain combines TRBV3-1 (or the pseudogene TRBV3-2) with TRBJ1-1; D gene uncertain. The CDR3 consists of 11 residues. The V end was cut by 6 bases, the J end by 5 bases, with 7 bases between. In germline, CDR1 is LGHDT, CDR2 YNNKEL (reference sequence). CDR3 in amino acids: CASRGGTEAFF. For the CDR3, the DNA is TGTGCCAGCAGAGGAGGGACTGAAGCTTTCTTT.

The chain has TRBV20-1 and TRBJ1-3; 8 bases align to TRBD1. V was pared by 4 bases and J by 0 bases, with 2 bases of the junction left unmatched. CDR1 DFQATT and CDR2 SNEGSKA come from the germline V gene (reference sequence). The CDR3 spans 14 residues. The CDR3 loop is CSATDRGSGNTIYF. The CDR3 bases are TGCAGTGCTACTGACAGGGGCTCTGGAAACACCATATATTTT.

The chain combines TRBV10-3 with TRBJ1-1; TRBD1 is a possible D gene (6 bases). The ends were cut back, 5 bases at V and 5 bases at J, with 18 bases in the middle. Germline lookup yields CDR1 ENHRY and CDR2 SYGVKD. The CDR3 extends over 15 amino acids. CDR3 DNA sequence: TGTGCCATCAGTCCCCGGACAGCCGAAACGACTGAAGCTTTCTTT. Amino acids: CAISPRTAETTEAFF.

Remarks on this clone: This specimen includes other DNA sequences encoding the same CDR3. V is TRBV9 and J is TRBJ2-7, with TRBD1 matching over 7 bases. This CDR3 spans 12 amino acids. V was clipped by 8 bases and J by 3 bases; unmatched bases: 5. Germline V lookup: CDR1 SGDLS, CDR2 YYNGEE. For the CDR3, the DNA is TGTGCCAGTTCCCGGGACAGCTACGAGCAGTACTTC. Its translation: CASSRDSYEQYF.

The CDR3 coding sequence is TGTGCCAGCAGCTTAGGGACAGCCTTTGAAGCTTTCTTT. It yields the protein CASSLGTAFEAFF. This chain links TRBV7-9 with TRBJ1-1; D perhaps matches TRBD1 (6 bases). Germline V gene sequence: CDR1 SEHNR, CDR2 FQNEAQ (reference sequence). V was pared by 1 base and J by 7 bases, with 10 bases between. The CDR3 consists of 13 residues.

The rearrangement uses TRBV11-3 and TRBJ2-1, with 10 positions matching TRBD1. Germline V gene data show CDR1 as SGHNT and CDR2 as YENEEA. The CDR3 length is 15 residues. J gave up 4 bases and V 5 bases, and 5 bases lay outside the gene matches. The CDR3 nucleotides are TGTGCCAGCAGCCCCGGGACAGGGGAATACAATGAGCAGTTCTTC. This gives the protein CASSPGTGEYNEQFF.

The count of this clone is one. The rearrangement joins TRBV18 to TRBJ1-2; 7 bases are shared with TRBD1. The CDR3 is 17 residues long. The J segment lost 1 base and the V segment lost 4 bases, leaving 12 bases of the junction unmatched. Germline values: CDR1 KGHSH, CDR2 LQKENI. CDR3 region: CASSHLPTGKNNYGYTF. CDR3 nucleotide sequence: TGTGCCAGCTCACATCTTCCGACAGGGAAGAATAACTATGGCTACACCTTC. Combining the CDR3 with reference TRBV18 and TRBJ1-2 gives the whole variable domain NAGVMQNPRHLVRRRGQEARLRCSPMKGHSHVYWYRQLPEEGLKFMVYLQKENIIDESGMPKERFSAEFPKEGPSILRIQQVVRGDSAAYFCASSHLPTGKNNYGYTFGSGTRLTVV.

V is TRBV9 and J is TRBJ1-6, with D possibly TRBD1 on 5 matching bases. The V gene's germline CDR1 is SGDLS and CDR2 YYNGEE. Trimming took off 2 bases at V and 10 bases at J, with 16 bases between the two ends. This CDR3 is 15 amino acids long. CDR3 coding DNA: TGTGCCAGCAGCGTCAGGGTAACCCCCGGGTCACCCCTCCACTTT. It translates to CASSVRVTPGSPLHF.

The chain links TRBV7-2 to TRBJ1-5, with no clear D. Germline CDR1 is SGHTA and CDR2 is FQGNSA. The CDR3 loop spans 15 amino acids. Trimming removed 1 base at V and 2 bases at J, with 9 bases between. This chain's CDR3 is CASSLGSRGNQPQHF. The CDR3, as DNA: TGTGCCAGCAGCTTAGGATCGAGGGGCAATCAGCCCCAGCATTTT.

This chain uses TRBV6-2 or TRBV6-3 with TRBJ2-4; 8 nucleotides line up with TRBD1. This CDR3 has 14 residues. In germline, CDR1 is MNHEY, CDR2 SVGEGT. J gave up 6 bases and V 2 bases, and 3 bases lay outside the gene matches. CDR3 in DNA: TGTGCCAGCAGTTACGACAGGGGAGGAAACATTCAGTACTTC. Translating gives CASSYDRGGNIQYF.

The chain is built from TRBV18 and TRBJ1-5; D perhaps matches TRBD1 (6 bases). CDR3 size: 18 residues. The V end was cut by 2 bases, the J end by 3 bases, with 20 bases between. Per germline, CDR1 KGHSH and CDR2 LQKENI. The CDR3 spells CASSPNSLRQGINQPQHF. The CDR3 nucleotides are TGTGCCAGCTCACCAAACTCTCTCCGCCAGGGGATCAATCAGCCCCAGCATTTT. The entire variable domain, with the rest obtained from reference TRBV18 and TRBJ1-5, is as follows: NAGVMQNPRHLVRRRGQEARLRCSPMKGHSHVYWYRQLPEEGLKFMVYLQKENIIDESGMPKERFSAEFPKEGPSILRIQQVVRGDSAAYFCASSPNSLRQGINQPQHFGDGTRLSIL.

The V gene is TRBV9, the J gene TRBJ2-3; TRBD2 matches at 10 bases. The CDR3 is 16 amino acids. Germline V gene sequence: CDR1 SGDLS, CDR2 YYNGEE. The trim removed 0 bases at V and 6 bases at J, leaving 7 bases unmatched. Here the CDR3 reads CASSVGASGSADTQYF. CDR3 sequence (DNA): TGTGCCAGCAGCGTAGGGGCTAGCGGGAGCGCGGATACGCAGTATTTT.

This clone has only one observation. The chain has TRBV13 and TRBJ1-6; D is undetermined. Germline CDR1 PRHDT, CDR2 FYEKMQ (reference sequence). V was clipped by 1 base and J by 10 bases, with 14 bases between them. The CDR3 is made up of 15 amino acids. The CDR3 sequence: CASSLAGVYKSPLHF. The CDR3 coding sequence is TGTGCCAGCAGCTTAGCCGGGGTCTACAAGTCACCCCTCCACTTT.

This chain links TRBV5-4 with TRBJ2-6; TRBD1 might be the D (6 bases). The CDR3 covers 15 residues. Deletions cut 5 bases from V and 1 base from J, with 10 bases between. Germline CDR1 reads SGHNT; CDR2 reads YYREEE (reference sequence). CDR3 loop: CASRVRGSGANVLTF. CDR3 nucleotides: TGTGCCAGCAGGGTCAGGGGATCTGGGGCCAACGTCCTGACTTTC.

The V and J genes are TRBV5-6 and TRBJ2-7; 8 bases match TRBD2. This CDR3 contains 15 residues. Germline values: CDR1 SGHDT, CDR2 YYEEEE. Trimming removed 4 bases from V and 0 bases from J; junction bases left unmatched: 6. Written as DNA, the CDR3 is TGTGCCAGCAGCCGGGAGGGTACAGGCTCCTACGAGCAGTACTTC. Protein product: CASSREGTGSYEQYF.